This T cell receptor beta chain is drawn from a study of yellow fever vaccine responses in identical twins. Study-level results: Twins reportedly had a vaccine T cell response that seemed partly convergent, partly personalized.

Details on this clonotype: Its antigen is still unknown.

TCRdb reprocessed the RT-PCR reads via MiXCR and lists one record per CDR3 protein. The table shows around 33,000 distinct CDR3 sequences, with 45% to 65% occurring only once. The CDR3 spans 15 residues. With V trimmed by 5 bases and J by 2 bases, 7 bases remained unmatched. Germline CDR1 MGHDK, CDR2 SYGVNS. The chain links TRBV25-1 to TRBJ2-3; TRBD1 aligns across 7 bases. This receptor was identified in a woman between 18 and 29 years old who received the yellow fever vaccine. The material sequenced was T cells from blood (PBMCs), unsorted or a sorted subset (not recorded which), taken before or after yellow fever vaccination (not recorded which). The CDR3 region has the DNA TGTGCCAGCAGTCCCATAGACAGGGACACAGATACGCAGTATTTT. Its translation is CASSPIDRDTDTQYF.